This T cell receptor beta chain stems from a study of cytomegalovirus exposure and HLA in healthy donors. Study-level findings and limits: The authors judged a highly shared variant cluster likely a sequencing artifact.

In the PCR, 60 Vbeta and 13 Jbeta primers were used. In the authors' methods: An analysis that came later counted tens of millions of unique TCR beta chains, approximately 10 million shared. Only in-frame clones appear in the TCRdb table, and some are missing; sequencing was by immunoSEQ multiplex PCR. V and J calls plus clone size are reproduced from that table; the DNA served to infer D and trimming. The sample has some 180,000 clones, around a tenth seen once; the top ten hold 1% to 1.5%. This clone came up a few times. Antigen unknown. Healthy bone marrow donors made up the donors. The junction had 7 bases not matched to a gene; V was cut back by 3 bases and J by 5 bases. The CDR3 sequence is 15 residues long. Germline-derived CDR1 and CDR2 are SGHTA and FQGNSA.

This TCR was recovered from a woman aged 25 to 39 in good health and CMV-seropositive. Sequences were obtained from PBMCs. This rearrangement joins TRBV7-2 to TRBJ2-3; 8 positions agree with TRBD2. This chain's CDR3 is CASSLDSGNKDTQYF. CDR3 coding DNA: TGTGCCAGCAGCTTGGATAGCGGGAATAAAGATACGCAGTATTTT.